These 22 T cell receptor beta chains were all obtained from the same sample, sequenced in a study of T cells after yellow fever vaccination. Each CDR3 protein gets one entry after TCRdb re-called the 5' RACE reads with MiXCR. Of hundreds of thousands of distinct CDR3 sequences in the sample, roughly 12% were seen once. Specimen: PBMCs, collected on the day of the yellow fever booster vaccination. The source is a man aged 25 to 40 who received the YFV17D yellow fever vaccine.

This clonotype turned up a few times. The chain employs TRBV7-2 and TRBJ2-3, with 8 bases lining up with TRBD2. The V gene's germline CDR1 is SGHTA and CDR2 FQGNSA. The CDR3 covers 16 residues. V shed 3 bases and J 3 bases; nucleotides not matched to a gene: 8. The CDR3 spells CASSLVLVAGTDTQYF. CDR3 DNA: TGTGCCAGCAGCTTGGTTCTGGTAGCGGGAACAGATACGCAGTATTTT.

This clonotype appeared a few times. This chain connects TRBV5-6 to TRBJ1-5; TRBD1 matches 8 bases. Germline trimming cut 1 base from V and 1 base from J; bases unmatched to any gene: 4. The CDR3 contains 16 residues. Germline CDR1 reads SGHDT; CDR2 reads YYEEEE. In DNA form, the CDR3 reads TGTGCCAGCAGCTTGTCTCGGGACAGGAGCAATCAGCCCCAGCATTTT. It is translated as CASSLSRDRSNQPQHF.

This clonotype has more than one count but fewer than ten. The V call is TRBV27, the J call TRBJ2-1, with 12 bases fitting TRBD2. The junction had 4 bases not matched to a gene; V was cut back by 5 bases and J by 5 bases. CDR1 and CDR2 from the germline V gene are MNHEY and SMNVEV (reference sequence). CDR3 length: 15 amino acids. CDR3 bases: TGTGCCAGCAGTGTACTAGCGGGAGGAAACAATGAGCAGTTCTTC. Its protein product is CASSVLAGGNNEQFF.

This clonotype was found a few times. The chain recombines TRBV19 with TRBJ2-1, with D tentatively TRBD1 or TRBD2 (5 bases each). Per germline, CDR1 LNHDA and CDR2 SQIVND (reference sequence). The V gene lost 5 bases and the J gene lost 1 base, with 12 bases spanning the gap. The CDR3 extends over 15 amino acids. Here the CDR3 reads CASSSGTDSYNEQFF. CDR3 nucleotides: TGTGCCAGTAGTTCCGGGACGGATTCCTACAATGAGCAGTTCTTC.

CDR3 nucleotides: TGCGCCAGCAGCCCTGACCAAAATGAGCAGTTCTTC. Translated: CASSPDQNEQFF. The chain recombines TRBV4-3 with TRBJ2-1, with no clear D. CDR3 size: 12 residues. Deletions cut 4 bases from V and 7 bases from J, with 8 bases between. Germline V gene lookup returns CDR1 LGHNA and CDR2 YSLEER.

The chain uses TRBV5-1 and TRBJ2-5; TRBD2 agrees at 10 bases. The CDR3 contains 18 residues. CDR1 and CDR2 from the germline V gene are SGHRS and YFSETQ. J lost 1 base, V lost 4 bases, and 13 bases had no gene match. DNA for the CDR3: TGCGCCAGCAGCCCCAGCGGACTAGCGGTTATATTCCAAGAGACCCAGTACTTC. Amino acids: CASSPSGLAVIFQETQYF.

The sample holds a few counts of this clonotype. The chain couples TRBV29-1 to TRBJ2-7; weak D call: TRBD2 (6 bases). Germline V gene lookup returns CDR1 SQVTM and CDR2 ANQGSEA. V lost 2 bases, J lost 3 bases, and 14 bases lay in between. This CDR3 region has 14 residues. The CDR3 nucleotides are TGCAGCGTTGAAATAGGGGACTCCGGCTACGAGCAGTACTTC. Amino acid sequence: CSVEIGDSGYEQYF.

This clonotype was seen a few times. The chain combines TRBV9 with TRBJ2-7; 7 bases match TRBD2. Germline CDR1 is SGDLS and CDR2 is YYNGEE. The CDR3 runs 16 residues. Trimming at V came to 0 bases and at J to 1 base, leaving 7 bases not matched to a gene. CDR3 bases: TGTGCCAGCAGCGTAGGGGAGACTAGCAGGTCCTACGAGCAGTACTTC. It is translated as CASSVGETSRSYEQYF. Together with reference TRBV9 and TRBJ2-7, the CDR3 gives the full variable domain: DSGVTQTPKHLITATGQRVTLRCSPRSGDLSVYWYQQSLDQGLQFLIQYYNGEERAKGNILERFSAQQFPDLHSELNLSSLELGDSALYFCASSVGETSRSYEQYFGPGTRLTVT.

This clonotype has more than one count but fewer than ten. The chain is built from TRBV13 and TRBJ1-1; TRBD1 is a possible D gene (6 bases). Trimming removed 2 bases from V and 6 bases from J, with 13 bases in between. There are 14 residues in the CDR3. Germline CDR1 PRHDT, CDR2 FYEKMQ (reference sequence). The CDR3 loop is CASSLPLQGAEAFF. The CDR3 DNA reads TGTGCCAGCAGCTTACCTCTACAGGGAGCTGAAGCTTTCTTT. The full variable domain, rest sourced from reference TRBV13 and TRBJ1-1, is AAGVIQSPRHLIKEKRETATLKCYPIPRHDTVYWYQQGPGQDPQFLISFYEKMQSDKGSIPDRFSAQQFSDYHSELNMSSLELGDSALYFCASSLPLQGAEAFFGQGTRLTVV.

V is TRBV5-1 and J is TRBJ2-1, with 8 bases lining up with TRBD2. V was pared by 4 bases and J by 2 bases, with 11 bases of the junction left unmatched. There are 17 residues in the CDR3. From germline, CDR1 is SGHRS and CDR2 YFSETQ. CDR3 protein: CASSLGITSGPYNEQFF. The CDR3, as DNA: TGCGCCAGCAGCCTAGGGATCACTAGCGGACCCTACAATGAGCAGTTCTTC.

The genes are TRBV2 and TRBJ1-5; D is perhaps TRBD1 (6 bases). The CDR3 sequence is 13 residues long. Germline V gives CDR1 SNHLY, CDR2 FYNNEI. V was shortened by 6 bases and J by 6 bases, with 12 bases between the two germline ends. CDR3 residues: CASSAEGGQPQHF. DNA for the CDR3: TGTGCCAGCAGCGCCGAAGGGGGTCAGCCCCAGCATTTT.

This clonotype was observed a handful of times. In DNA, the CDR3 is TGTGCCAGCAGCTTAGCAAGGGCGGGGCCCCAAGAGACCCAGTACTTC. Translated, it gives CASSLARAGPQETQYF. The rearrangement uses TRBV7-2 and TRBJ2-5; D perhaps matches TRBD2 (6 bases). V was cut by 0 bases and J by 1 base, with 12 bases left in between. Germline lookup yields CDR1 SGHTA and CDR2 FQGNSA. This CDR3 spans 16 amino acids.

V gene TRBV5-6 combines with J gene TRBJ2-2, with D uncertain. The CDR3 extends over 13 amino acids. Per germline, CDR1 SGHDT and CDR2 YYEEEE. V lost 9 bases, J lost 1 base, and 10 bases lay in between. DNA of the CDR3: TGTGCCATCCAGGATCTGAACACCGGGGAGCTGTTTTTT. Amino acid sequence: CAIQDLNTGELFF.

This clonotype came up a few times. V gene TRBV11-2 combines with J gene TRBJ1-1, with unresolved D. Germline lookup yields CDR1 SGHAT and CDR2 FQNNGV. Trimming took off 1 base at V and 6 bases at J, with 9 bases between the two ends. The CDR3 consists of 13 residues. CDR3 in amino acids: CASSLGFSAEAFF. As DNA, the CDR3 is TGTGCCAGCAGCTTAGGGTTCTCGGCTGAAGCTTTCTTT. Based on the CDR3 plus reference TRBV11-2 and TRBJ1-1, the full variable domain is EAGVAQSPRYKIIEKRQSVAFWCNPISGHATLYWYQQILGQGPKLLIQFQNNGVVDDSQLPKDRFSAERLKGVDSTLKIQPAKLEDSAVYLCASSLGFSAEAFFGQGTRLTVV.

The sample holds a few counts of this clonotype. Here the CDR3 reads CASSAGLTLQEKLFF. As DNA, the CDR3 is TGTGCCAGCAGTGCGGGACTGACACTCCAAGAAAAACTGTTTTTT. This sequence joins TRBV6-1 and TRBJ1-4, with D perhaps TRBD1 (5 bases). The length of the CDR3 is 15 residues. Looked up from germline, CDR1 is MNHNS and CDR2 is SASEGT. Between the trimmed V and J ends, which lost 4 bases and 8 bases, there was a span of 17 bases.

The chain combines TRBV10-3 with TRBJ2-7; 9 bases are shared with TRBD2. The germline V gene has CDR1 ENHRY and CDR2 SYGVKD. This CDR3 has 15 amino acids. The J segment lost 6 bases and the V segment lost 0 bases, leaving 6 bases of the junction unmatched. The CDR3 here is CAISESGGRAGEQYF. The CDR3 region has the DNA TGTGCCATCAGTGAGTCTGGCGGGAGGGCCGGCGAGCAGTACTTC.

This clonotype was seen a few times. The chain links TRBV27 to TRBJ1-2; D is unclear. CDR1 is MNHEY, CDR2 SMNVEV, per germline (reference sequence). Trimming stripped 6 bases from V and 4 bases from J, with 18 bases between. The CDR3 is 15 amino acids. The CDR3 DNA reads TGTGCCAGCAGCTACGACGGTCCCGGCGGCTATGGCTACACCTTC. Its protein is CASSYDGPGGYGYTF.

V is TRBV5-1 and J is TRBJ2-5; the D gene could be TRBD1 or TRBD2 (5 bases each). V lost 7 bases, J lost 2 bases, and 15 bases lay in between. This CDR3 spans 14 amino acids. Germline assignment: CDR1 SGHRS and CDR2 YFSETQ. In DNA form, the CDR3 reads TGCGCCAGCTCCGCGGGTCGACAGCAAGAGACCCAGTACTTC. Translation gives CASSAGRQQETQYF. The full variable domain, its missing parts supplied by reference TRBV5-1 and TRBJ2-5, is KAGVTQTPRYLIKTRGQQVTLSCSPISGHRSVSWYQQTPGQGLQFLFEYFSETQRNKGNFPGRFSGRQFSNSRSEMNVSTLELGDSALYLCASSAGRQQETQYFGPGTRLLVL.

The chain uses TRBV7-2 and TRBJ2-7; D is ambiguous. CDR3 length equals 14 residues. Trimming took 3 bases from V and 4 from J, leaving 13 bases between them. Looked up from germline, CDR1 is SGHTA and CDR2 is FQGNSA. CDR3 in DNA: TGTGCCAGCAGCTTGGGTAGGTCAAGGTACGAGCAGTACTTC. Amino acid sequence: CASSLGRSRYEQYF. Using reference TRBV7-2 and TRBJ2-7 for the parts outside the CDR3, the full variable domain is GAGVSQSPSNKVTEKGKDVELRCDPISGHTALYWYRQSLGQGLEFLIYFQGNSAPDKSGLPSDRFSAERTGGSVSTLTIQRTQQEDSAVYLCASSLGRSRYEQYFGPGTRLTVT.

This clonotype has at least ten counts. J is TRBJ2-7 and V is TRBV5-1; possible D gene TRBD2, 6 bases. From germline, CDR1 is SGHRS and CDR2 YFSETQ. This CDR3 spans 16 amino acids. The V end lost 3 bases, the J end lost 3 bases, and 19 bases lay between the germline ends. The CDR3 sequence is CASSSSLGGNYYEQYF. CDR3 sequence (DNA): TGCGCCAGCAGCTCCTCCCTTGGGGGGAACTACTACGAGCAGTACTTC. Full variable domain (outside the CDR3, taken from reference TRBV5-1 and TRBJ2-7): KAGVTQTPRYLIKTRGQQVTLSCSPISGHRSVSWYQQTPGQGLQFLFEYFSETQRNKGNFPGRFSGRQFSNSRSEMNVSTLELGDSALYLCASSSSLGGNYYEQYFGPGTRLTVT.

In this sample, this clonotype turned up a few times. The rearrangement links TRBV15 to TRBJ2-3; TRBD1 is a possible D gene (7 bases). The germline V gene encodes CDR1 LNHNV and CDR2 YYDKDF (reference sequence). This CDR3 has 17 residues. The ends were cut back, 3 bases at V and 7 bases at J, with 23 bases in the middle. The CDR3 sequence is CATSSRGEDRLEYTQYF. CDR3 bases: TGTGCCACCAGCAGTCGTGGGGAGGACAGGCTCGAATATACGCAGTATTTT.

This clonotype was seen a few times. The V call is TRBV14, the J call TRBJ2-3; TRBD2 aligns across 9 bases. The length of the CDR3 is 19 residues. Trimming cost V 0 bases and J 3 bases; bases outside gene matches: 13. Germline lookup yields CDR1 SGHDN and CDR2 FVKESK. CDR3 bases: TGTGCCAGCAGCCAAGACTCAGCGGGAGGACCCAAACCAACAGATACGCAGTATTTT. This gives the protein CASSQDSAGGPKPTDTQYF. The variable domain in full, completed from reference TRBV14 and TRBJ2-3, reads EAGVTQFPSHSVIEKGQTVTLRCDPISGHDNLYWYRRVMGKEIKFLLHFVKESKQDESGMPNNRFLAERTGGTYSTLKVQPAELEDSGVYFCASSQDSAGGPKPTDTQYFGPGTRLTVL.